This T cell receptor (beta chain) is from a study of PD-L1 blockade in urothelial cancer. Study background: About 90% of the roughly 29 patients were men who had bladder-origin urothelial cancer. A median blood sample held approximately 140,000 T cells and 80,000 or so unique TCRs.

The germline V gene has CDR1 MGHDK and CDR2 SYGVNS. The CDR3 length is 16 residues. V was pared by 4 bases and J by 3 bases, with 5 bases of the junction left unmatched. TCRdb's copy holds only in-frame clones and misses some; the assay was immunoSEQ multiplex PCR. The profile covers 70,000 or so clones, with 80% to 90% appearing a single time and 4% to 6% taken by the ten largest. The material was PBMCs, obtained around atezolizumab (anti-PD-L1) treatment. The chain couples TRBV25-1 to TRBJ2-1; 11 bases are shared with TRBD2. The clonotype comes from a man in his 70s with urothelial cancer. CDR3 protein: CASSGGTSGFYNEQFF. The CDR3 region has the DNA TGTGCCAGCAGTGGAGGGACTAGCGGTTTCTACAATGAGCAGTTCTTC.